This T cell receptor beta chain was found in a study of blood T cells in healthy people across ages. Across the study: Researchers report that template switching captured about one barcoded beta molecule per two T cells.

In the case of this clonotype: The antigen is unknown.

A second about 7 to 11 cycle PCR used barcoded and J-beta primers. Each of the cDNA molecules was tagged by a template-switch adaptor with 12 random nucleotides. TCRdb ran MiXCR on the 5' RACE reads and lists one entry per CDR3 protein. In the table there are almost 1 million distinct CDR3 sequences, about 53% of which are singletons. Healthy Caucasian individuals from Russia aged about 6 to 90 were enrolled as donors. Findings and limits, study-wide: A roughly linear age-dependent decrease characterized TCR beta diversity per million T cells.

CDR3 length: 15 residues. V lost 7 bases and J lost 8, with 24 bases in between. From germline, CDR1 is SQVTM and CDR2 ANQGSEA. Material: blood. The gene calls are TRBV29-1 and TRBJ2-1; D is unresolved. This TCR was sampled from a woman aged 55-75 years in good health. The CDR3 spells CSAWVNGDWRDEQFF. The CDR3 DNA reads TGCAGCGCTTGGGTAAATGGAGACTGGCGCGATGAGCAGTTCTTC.